This entry features one T cell receptor (beta chain) sequence. As yet, its antigen is unknown. This entry is derived from a study of OX40 agonist ivuxolimab in advanced cancers. This table comes from immunoSEQ multiplex PCR, and its TCRdb copy is limited to in-frame clones, with some not included. The data contain 35,000 to 55,000 clones, 75% to 85% of them seen just once; the ten biggest clones take up about 10%. Study-level points and caveats: Partial responders treated at 0.1-3.0 mg/kg exhibited clonal expansion among the lowest measured.

The CDR3 runs to 13 residues. Trimming took off 2 bases at V and 9 bases at J, with 10 bases between the two ends. The V gene's germline CDR1 is SGHAT and CDR2 FQNNGV. The chain couples TRBV11-2 to TRBJ2-2, with D possibly being TRBD1 (5 bases). This clonotype originated in an adult with an advanced solid tumor such as melanoma, head and neck, liver or kidney cancer. Sequences were derived from CD4+ or CD8+ T cells sorted from blood, sampled in a trial of the OX40 agonist ivuxolimab. CDR3 bases: TGTGCCAGCAGCTTAAGTGGGGCTAGGGAGCTGTTTTTT. Translation: CASSLSGARELFF.